This T cell receptor beta chain was identified during a study of cytomegalovirus exposure and HLA in healthy donors (dated by TCRdb to 2015 to 2018). A note on the overall study: In an earlier analysis of under 600 of the donors, approximately 300 Gb of sequence data and 90 million to 120 million unique TCR beta sequences from about 190 million T cells were reported. An early release covering some 640 HLA-typed donors comprised 300 to 350 gigabases of sequencing data and roughly 85 million unique TCR sequences. Of the roughly 410 genotyped donors, 81% were placed in the genetic ancestry cluster associated with self-reported Caucasian donors. The study aimed to test whether cataloging public T cell receptors could reveal signatures of past pathogen exposure. The study used immunosequencing to profile the T cell repertoires of 600 to 850 subjects and linked those repertoires to cytomegalovirus serostatus. Along with the roughly 670-subject first cohort, a separate validation cohort of over a hundred different subjects was used. High-throughput TCR immunosequencing, statistical association of individual TCRs with disease status, and machine learning were combined to predict cytomegalovirus infection status. In a later analysis, previously published TCR beta repertoires from fewer than 750 donors were re-analyzed and high-resolution HLA genotyping was added so that TCR occurrence patterns could be studied. Rather than using new phenotypic data, the later analysis identified candidate immune exposures from TCR beta sequences and from how often those sequences occurred across donors. In an earlier analysis of roughly 580 of the donors, high-throughput TCR beta sequencing was used to judge whether each TCR beta V gene segment behaved as functional or pseudogenic. Alongside the repertoire data, information on donor age, sex, ethnicity and CMV serostatus was compiled. In a later genetic analysis, genome-wide SNP genotypes for about three fifths of the roughly 670 donors were used, and that subset was treated as a discovery cohort. All discovery cohort repertoires had been generated on a single sequencing platform. HLA typing covered class I and class II loci at four-digit resolution. Typing coverage varied by locus: roughly 629-630 donors for A, B, C, DRB1 and DQB1; under 550 for DQA1; approximately 610 for DPA1; approximately 490 for DPB1. Four or five DR-DQ haplotypes were handled as single units for association and clustering because linkage in the cohort was strong. Across 398 genotyped donors of the cohort, an average of roughly 250,000 unique TCR beta nucleotide sequences per donor were sequenced, and roughly 20% of those sequences were non-productive.

About this clone: No cognate antigen has been identified for it. No qualities accompany the bases; no much larger clone lies one base away.

The library was produced with the immunoSEQ multiplex PCR assay. For the multiplex PCR, a mixture combining 60 forward primers for TCR Vbeta segments and 13 reverse primers for TCR Jbeta segments was used. Amplification of the CDR3 region of rearranged TCR beta genes was performed with a multiplex PCR assay on genomic DNA. Amplified TCR beta libraries were sequenced as 87-base-pair reads on the Illumina HiSeq System. In the original analysis: A later analysis tallied tens of millions of unique TCR beta chains across the roughly 610 repertoires, and about 12 million of those chains were shared by two or more donors. A nearest-neighbor algorithm error-corrected the raw reads and collapsed the reads into unique sequences, merging closely related sequences to remove PCR and sequencing errors. V, D and J gene segments were assigned by aligning CDR3 sequences to IMGT reference sequences. For a sequence to be retained, at least a six-nucleotide match to both a V gene segment and a J gene segment was required. Rearrangements were classified as productive when the CDR3 lacked stop codons and remained in frame with V and J, and all other rearrangements were classified as non-productive. CDR3 was defined by IMGT convention, running from the second conserved V-encoded cysteine to the conserved J-encoded phenylalanine. The earlier analysis of some 600 of the donors excluded sequences that lacked an unambiguous match to a single V gene segment. In an earlier analysis of about 590 of the donors, a V segment was called functional when productive rearrangements were above 56.7%, and segregating when the standard deviation between donors exceeded 5%. A statistical classification framework was built to diagnose cytomegalovirus status from the catalog of TCR beta chain sequences. A later analysis assigned V and J genes by comparing TCR nucleotide sequences with IMGT/GENE-DB human TR gene sequences. The TCRdist pipeline was used in a later analysis to assign CDR3 sequences and most-parsimonious VDJ recombination scenarios. In a later analysis, each TCR beta chain was defined by its CDR3 amino acid sequence together with its V-gene family, and reads lacking a unique V-gene family were excluded. To address suspected cross-contamination and a sequencing artifact, a later analysis removed roughly 640 highly shared, low-generation-probability nucleotide sequences. A later analysis calculated a clonal expansion index for each public chain from normalized within-repertoire ranks of inferred template counts. In a later analysis, generation probabilities were computed using a VDJ recombination model fitted to out-of-frame rearrangements, and the results were checked against IGoR. In a later analysis, TCR-TCR, TCR-HLA and TCR-CMV co-occurrence was scored with hypergeometric tests, and a repertoire-size bias correction was applied to TCR pairs. In a later analysis, false discovery rates were estimated by permuting HLA or CMV assignments 20 times. In a later analysis, co-occurring TCRs were grouped using DBSCAN, with TCRdist sequence similarity added in when clustering inside HLA-allele-positive subsets. Repertoires with fewer than 30,000 or more than 120,000 public chains, plus five repertoires with anomalous nucleotide sharing, were excluded from co-occurrence clustering. TCRdb mirrors the immuneACCESS table, restricted to in-frame sequences. Some clones are absent from its copies; in checked studies, under half trace to an unresolved V gene, and the reason for the others is unknown. The V and J calls and clone size come from that table; D and trimming were worked out from the DNA. This sample is represented by 200,000 to 300,000 clones; around 84% of them were singletons. The ten largest make up about 0.25% of the sample.

Beyond this particular receptor, the publication reports: A total of 164 TCR beta chains were listed by the study as associated with cytomegalovirus. Most TCR sequences were observed very rarely across donors, whereas some public TCRs were present in many individuals. According to a later analysis, TCR association rates differed among HLA loci, with DRB1 alleles showing the most associated TCRs and HLA-C alleles showing the fewest. Specific HLA alleles were associated with roughly 16,000 TCR beta sequences at a false discovery rate of 0.05 in a later analysis. The earlier analysis of some 540 of the donors excluded around 17 rarely observed V segments, including chromosome 9 orphons, because counts were too low. In a later analysis, several top co-occurrence clusters were reported to appear linked to parvovirus B19, influenza, CMV and Epstein-Barr virus. Broadly in line with IMGT annotations, most TCR beta V segments showed up in productive rearrangements about 90% or about 30% of the time in an earlier analysis of some 590 of the donors. Compared with equally common non-associated chains, HLA-associated TCR beta chains in a later analysis were more clonally expanded and had lower generation probabilities. The authors suggested that the approach could potentially be generalized to other disease states and immunological phenotypes. According to a later analysis, most CMV-associated TCR beta chains appeared to be HLA-restricted, and the HLA associations seemed to be driven largely by CMV exposure. The classifier was reported to diagnose cytomegalovirus status with high specificity and sensitivity in both the original and validation cohorts. In a later genetic analysis, fewer N-insertions in productive TCRs were reported among donors in an Asian-associated ancestry cluster than the roughly 700-donor mean. A further reported finding was that TCR beta sequences accurately predicted the HLA-A and HLA-B alleles for most subjects in the first cohort. A cluster of highly shared sequence variants was judged likely to be a technical artifact of the sequencing pipeline. Presence/absence analyses assumed roughly uniform sequencing depth across donors, an assumption that may not hold. An association between a missense DCLRE1C variant and V-gene and J-gene trimming of TCR beta chains was found in a later genetic analysis and replicated in an independent cohort. Linkage disequilibrium might explain the correlated functional status among segregating V segments, but an unknown experimental factor could not be ruled out. Strong co-occurrence of HLA alleles, especially DR and DQ, made assigning TCR associations to individual alleles difficult. For the cohort, immune exposure information was limited to CMV serostatus. Because HLA typing was unavailable for some donors at each locus, only the typed subset was used in association tests. The cohort was sequenced for TCR beta chains only, and without alpha or paired-chain data the features that could be detected were limited. A few of the identified cytomegalovirus-associated TCR beta chains were confirmed in vitro to be specific for cytomegalovirus antigens.

In total, fewer than 750 healthy bone marrow donors made up the cohort. At the time of sampling, every cohort member was nominally healthy, though immune exposures that went unrecorded were likely present. The donor tested CMV seronegative and was one of the 352 seronegative cohort members. A peripheral blood sample was collected from each donor, and TCR beta sequencing was performed on peripheral blood mononuclear cells. The Qiagen DNeasy Blood Extraction Kit was used to extract genomic DNA from the blood cell samples. Sequences were obtained from PBMCs. The clonotype comes from a girl aged 2-15 years in good health and CMV-seronegative.

The CDR3 protein is CASYGSPRVYEQYF. The sequenced DNA: TGTGCCAGCTATGGGAGCCCCCGGGTCTACGAGCAGTACTTC. Recombination connected TRBV27 to TRBJ2-7; a tentative D match to TRBD2 spans 5 bases. V loses 8 bases of germline sequence and J loses 3 bases, and the interval between the two ends is 17 bases. The CDR3 runs 14 amino acids, cysteine and phenylalanine included. Only the CDR3 DNA is retained, 42 bases long and in frame from the first base. CDR1 and CDR2 (MNHEY, SMNVEV) derive from the germline V gene (reference sequence).